The 22 T cell receptor beta chains given below trace back to one sample, sequenced in a study of human T cells and chemical hapten exposure. TCRdb redid the calling of the RACE reads with MiXCR, one entry per CDR3 protein. The sample has around 300,000 distinct CDR3 sequences; 4.5% to 5.5% are singletons. Noted time point: pre-sensitization, week 0. Described treatment: therapeutic diphenylcyclopropenone sensitization with weekly scalp DPC. Specimen: whole blood, collected in connection with sensitization to the hapten diphenylcyclopropenone (DPC). These receptors originate from a woman younger than 35 with alopecia areata. Some clones in this sample may be carry-over from other donors' samples.

In this sample, this clonotype turned up many times. V usage is TRBV9 and J usage is TRBJ2-3; the D call may be TRBD1 or TRBD2 (5 bases each). From germline, CDR1 is SGDLS and CDR2 YYNGEE. V lost 4 bases, J lost 3 bases, and 15 bases lay in between. The CDR3 totals 15 residues. The CDR3: CASSPREGITDTQYF. CDR3 bases: TGTGCCAGCAGCCCTAGAGAGGGGATTACAGATACGCAGTATTTT.

This clonotype was counted a few times. This chain links TRBV5-1 with TRBJ1-4; 10 bases agree with TRBD1. Trimming at V came to 4 bases and at J to 7 bases, leaving 7 bases not matched to a gene. Germline assignment: CDR1 SGHRS and CDR2 YFSETQ. This CDR3 is 15 amino acids long. The CDR3 loop is CASSQTDRGSEKLFF. The DNA of the CDR3 is TGCGCCAGCAGCCAAACGGACAGGGGGTCTGAAAAACTGTTTTTT.

This clonotype was counted many times. The chain carries TRBV2 and TRBJ2-3, with D possibly being TRBD1 (6 bases). This CDR3 is built from 16 residues. Germline V lookup: CDR1 SNHLY, CDR2 FYNNEI. The germline V and J ends were trimmed by 3 bases and 3 bases, with 16 bases remaining between them. The CDR3 coding sequence is TGTGCCAGCAGTGACGGGTTTGCGAGGGGGACAGATACGCAGTATTTT. Protein sequence: CASSDGFARGTDTQYF.

The chain has TRBV7-8 and TRBJ1-1; 9 nucleotides align to TRBD1. Germline values: CDR1 SGHVS, CDR2 FQNEAQ. There are 15 residues in the CDR3. J gave up 6 bases and V 5 bases, and 10 bases lay outside the gene matches. The CDR3 sequence: CASSPYRGQYPEAFF. The CDR3 nucleotides are TGTGCCAGCAGCCCCTACAGGGGGCAATACCCTGAAGCTTTCTTT.

This clonotype occurred many times. The chain links TRBV20-1 to TRBJ2-3; no definite D call. From germline, CDR1 is DFQATT and CDR2 SNEGSKA (reference sequence). This CDR3 contains 13 residues. The V gene lost 6 bases and the J gene lost 3 bases, with 13 bases spanning the gap. Here the CDR3 DNA reads TGCAGTGCAAACCCGTGGCGGACAGATACGCAGTATTTT. Amino acid sequence: CSANPWRTDTQYF.

This clonotype has at least ten counts. This chain links TRBV18 with TRBJ2-1, with TRBD2 identical over 14 bases. The CDR3 has 15 residues. Germline V lookup: CDR1 KGHSH, CDR2 LQKENI. V lost 3 bases and J lost 6; bases outside the gene matches: 1. The CDR3 here is CASSPTSGGANEQFF. In DNA form, the CDR3 reads TGTGCCAGCTCACCGACTAGCGGGGGGGCCAATGAGCAGTTCTTC.

In DNA form, the CDR3 reads TGCGCCAGCAGCTTGGCCGGATCAGGGCAAGAGACCCAGTACTTC. This gives the protein CASSLAGSGQETQYF. The rearrangement joins TRBV5-1 to TRBJ2-5, with D perhaps matching TRBD1 (5 bases). V was shortened by 0 bases and J by 2 bases, with 11 bases between the two germline ends. This CDR3 contains 15 residues. In germline, CDR1 is SGHRS, CDR2 YFSETQ.

V gene TRBV9 combines with J gene TRBJ1-3, with TRBD1 as a possible D gene (6 bases). V lost 3 bases and J 6 bases, leaving 16 bases between the germline ends. Germline V CDR1 and CDR2: SGDLS, YYNGEE. The CDR3 totals 15 residues. CDR3 amino acids: CASSGAGAPANTIYF. The CDR3 DNA sequence: TGTGCCAGCAGCGGAGCAGGGGCTCCTGCAAACACCATATATTTT.

J is TRBJ1-5 and V is TRBV12-3 or TRBV12-4; no reliable D call. V was pared by 5 bases and J by 8 bases, with 16 bases between. The CDR3 sequence is 14 residues long. In nucleotides, the CDR3 is TGTGCCAGCAGTCCGGGCCCGGGCGGTGAGCCCCAGCATTTT. It encodes CASSPGPGGEPQHF.

This clonotype was counted only a few times. V usage is TRBV7-9 and J usage is TRBJ1-4; D ambiguous. The CDR3 sequence is 13 residues long. Trimming removed 6 bases from V and 3 bases from J, with 8 bases in between. Looked up from germline, CDR1 is SEHNR and CDR2 is FQNEAQ (reference sequence). The CDR3 DNA sequence: TGTGCCAGCAGGAGTACGGCTAATGAAAAACTGTTTTTT. As protein: CASRSTANEKLFF.

This clonotype turned up a few times. The chain joins TRBV20-1 to TRBJ2-7; D perhaps matches TRBD2 (5 bases). CDR3 length: 14 residues. Germline loops: CDR1 DFQATT, CDR2 SNEGSKA (reference sequence). Trimming left V 3 bases short and J 2 bases short, with 14 bases between. The CDR3 region is CSARGEGDPYEQYF. The CDR3 DNA reads as TGCAGTGCTAGGGGAGAAGGTGATCCCTACGAGCAGTACTTC.

This clonotype was seen ten or more times. The chain has TRBV4-2 and TRBJ2-3, with no clear D. CDR1 is LGHNA, CDR2 YNFKEQ, per germline. V was shortened by 2 bases and J by 4 bases, with 13 bases between the two germline ends. CDR3 length: 15 residues. The CDR3 DNA is TGTGCCAGCAGCCAACTGACTCTCCACCCAGATACGCAGTATTTT. This encodes CASSQLTLHPDTQYF.

In this sample, this clonotype turned up many times. J is TRBJ1-2 and V is TRBV2; 9 positions match TRBD1. This CDR3 has 15 residues. V dropped 4 bases and J dropped 5; count of bases not matched to a gene: 8. CDR1 is SNHLY and CDR2 is FYNNEI in the germline V gene. In nucleotides, the CDR3 is TGTGCCAGCAGTGGTCCGGACAGGGGAATGTATGGCTACACCTTC. Translation: CASSGPDRGMYGYTF. The whole variable domain, filled in from reference TRBV2 and TRBJ1-2, reads EPEVTQTPSHQVTQMGQEVILRCVPISNHLYFYWYRQILGQKVEFLVSFYNNEISEKSEIFDDQFSVERPDGSNFTLKIRSTKLEDSAMYFCASSGPDRGMYGYTFGSGTRLTVV.

J is TRBJ1-5 and V is TRBV20-1; D remains unclear. CDR3 length: 13 amino acids. The germline V gene encodes CDR1 DFQATT and CDR2 SNEGSKA (reference sequence). Trimming removed 6 bases from V and 0 bases from J, with 9 bases in between. DNA for the CDR3: TGCAGTGCCCAACGGGATAGCAATCAGCCCCAGCATTTT. Amino acids: CSAQRDSNQPQHF.

The chain links TRBV3-1 to TRBJ2-7; D may be TRBD2 (6 bases). Germline values: CDR1 LGHDT, CDR2 YNNKEL (reference sequence). The V end was cut by 3 bases, the J end by 2 bases, with 14 bases between. The CDR3 loop spans 15 amino acids. The CDR3 protein is CASSQGGLPAYEQYF. The CDR3 region has the DNA TGTGCCAGCAGCCAGGGCGGACTACCCGCCTACGAGCAGTACTTC.

This clonotype was detected many times. V gene TRBV12-3 or TRBV12-4 combines with J gene TRBJ1-2, with 7 bases that match TRBD1. CDR3 length: 16 residues. V was pared by 8 bases and J by 6 bases, with 18 bases of the junction left unmatched. The CDR3 reads CASRMEGAALDNGYTF. CDR3 nucleotides: TGTGCCAGCCGAATGGAGGGGGCGGCACTTGACAATGGCTACACCTTC.

There are a few counts of this clonotype. The gene calls are TRBV6-5 and TRBJ1-5, with TRBD1 matching over 7 bases. Losses at the gene ends were 1 base for V and 7 bases for J; bases not matched to a gene: 4. The CDR3 runs 14 residues. The germline gives CDR1 MNHEY, CDR2 SVGAGI. The CDR3 DNA follows: TGTGCCAGCAGTTACTATCCCAGGGGGCAGCCCCAGCATTTT. Its protein product is CASSYYPRGQPQHF.

The rearrangement joins TRBV14 to TRBJ1-2, with a tentative D call TRBD1 (5 bases). V lost 4 bases to trimming and J lost 1 base, with 13 bases between them. CDR1 SGHDN and CDR2 FVKESK come from the germline V gene. This CDR3 comprises 15 residues. CDR3 amino acids: CASSPTGAFNYGYTF. CDR3 bases: TGTGCCAGCAGCCCTACCGGGGCCTTTAACTATGGCTACACCTTC.

This clonotype has just a few counts. The V call is TRBV6-2 or TRBV6-3, the J call TRBJ2-1; D is possibly TRBD1 (5 bases). From germline, CDR1 is MNHEY and CDR2 SVGEGT. Trimming stripped 0 bases from V and 9 bases from J, with 12 bases between. This CDR3 region has 14 residues. The CDR3 reads CASSYSKFRGEQFF. The CDR3 DNA follows: TGTGCCAGCAGTTACTCGAAGTTTAGGGGTGAGCAGTTCTTC.

This clonotype has only a few counts. The chain carries TRBV3-1 and TRBJ2-3, with a possible D match to TRBD1 (5 bases). The V gene lost 7 bases and the J gene lost 5 bases, with 13 bases spanning the gap. Germline CDR1 and CDR2: LGHDT and YNNKEL (reference sequence). The CDR3 runs to 13 residues. The CDR3 reads CASKGQLGDTQYF. CDR3 sequence (DNA): TGTGCCAGCAAAGGACAATTGGGAGATACGCAGTATTTT.

This clonotype showed up just a few times. The chain uses TRBV9 and TRBJ2-3; D is perhaps TRBD2 (10 bases). Germline values: CDR1 SGDLS, CDR2 YYNGEE. V was cut by 3 bases and J by 4 bases, with 24 bases left in between. CDR3 length: 18 amino acids. The CDR3 DNA reads TGTGCCAGCAGCGCCAACAGGGGGCTAGCGGGGGTCGCAGATACGCAGTATTTT. Amino acids: CASSANRGLAGVADTQYF.

This chain uses TRBV25-1 with TRBJ2-5; D uncertain. The V gene's germline CDR1 is MGHDK and CDR2 SYGVNS. This CDR3 has 12 amino acids. V lost 2 bases and J lost 4, with 5 bases in between. The CDR3 reads CASSELGETQYF. CDR3 bases: TGTGCCAGCAGTGAACTGGGAGAGACCCAGTACTTC.